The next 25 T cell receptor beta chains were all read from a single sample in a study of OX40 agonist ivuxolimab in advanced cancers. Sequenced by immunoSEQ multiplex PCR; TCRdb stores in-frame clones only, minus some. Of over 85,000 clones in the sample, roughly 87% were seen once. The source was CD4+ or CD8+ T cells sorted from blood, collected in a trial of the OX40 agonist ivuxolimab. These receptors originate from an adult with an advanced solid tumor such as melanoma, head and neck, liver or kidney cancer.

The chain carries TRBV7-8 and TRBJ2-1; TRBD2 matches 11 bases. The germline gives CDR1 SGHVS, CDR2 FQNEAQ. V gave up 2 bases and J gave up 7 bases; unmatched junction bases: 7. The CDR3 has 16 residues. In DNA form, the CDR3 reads TGTGCCAGCAGCTTAAGCTGGGCTAGCGGGAGGAATGAGCAGTTCTTC. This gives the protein CASSLSWASGRNEQFF.

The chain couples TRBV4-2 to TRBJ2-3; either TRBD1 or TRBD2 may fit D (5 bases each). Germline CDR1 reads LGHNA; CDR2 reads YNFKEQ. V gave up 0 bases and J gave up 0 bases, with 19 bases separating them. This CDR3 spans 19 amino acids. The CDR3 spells CASSQDPPGTLFSTDTQYF. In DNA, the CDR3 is TGTGCCAGCAGCCAAGATCCCCCAGGGACCTTATTTAGCACAGATACGCAGTATTTT.

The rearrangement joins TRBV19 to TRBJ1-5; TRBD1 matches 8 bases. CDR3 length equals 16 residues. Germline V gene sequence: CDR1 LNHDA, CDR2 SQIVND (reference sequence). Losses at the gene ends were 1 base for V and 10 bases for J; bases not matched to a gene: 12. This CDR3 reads CASSIGSGGAGRPQHF. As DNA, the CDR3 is TGTGCCAGTAGTATAGGATCAGGGGGCGCCGGTCGACCCCAGCATTTT.

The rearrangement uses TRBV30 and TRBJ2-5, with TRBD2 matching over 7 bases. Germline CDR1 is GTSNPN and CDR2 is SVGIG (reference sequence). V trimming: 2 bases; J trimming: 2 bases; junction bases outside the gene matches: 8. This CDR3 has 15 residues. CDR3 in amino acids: CAWSILIGGQETQYF. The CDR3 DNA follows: TGTGCCTGGAGTATACTAATCGGGGGGCAAGAGACCCAGTACTTC.

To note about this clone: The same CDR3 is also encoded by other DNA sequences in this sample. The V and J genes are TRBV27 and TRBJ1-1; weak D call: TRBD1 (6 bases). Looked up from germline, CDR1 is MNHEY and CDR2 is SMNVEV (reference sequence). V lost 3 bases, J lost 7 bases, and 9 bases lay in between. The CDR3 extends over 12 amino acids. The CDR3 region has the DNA TGTGCCAGCAGTTTCCTACAGGGTGAAGCTTTCTTT. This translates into CASSFLQGEAFF.

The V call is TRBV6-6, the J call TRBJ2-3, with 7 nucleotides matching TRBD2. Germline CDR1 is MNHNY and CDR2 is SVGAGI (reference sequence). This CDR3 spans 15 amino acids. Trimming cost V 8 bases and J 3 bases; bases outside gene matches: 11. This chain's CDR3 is CASGGGAGRTDTQYF. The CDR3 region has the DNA TGTGCCAGCGGGGGTGGAGCGGGAAGGACAGATACGCAGTATTTT.

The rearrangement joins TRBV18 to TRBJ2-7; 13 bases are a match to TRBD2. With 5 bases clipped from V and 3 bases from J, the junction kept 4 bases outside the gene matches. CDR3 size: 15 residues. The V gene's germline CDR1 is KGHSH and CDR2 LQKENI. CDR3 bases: TGTGCCAGCTCAGCCGGGACTAGCGGGGTCTACGAGCAGTACTTC. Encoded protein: CASSAGTSGVYEQYF.

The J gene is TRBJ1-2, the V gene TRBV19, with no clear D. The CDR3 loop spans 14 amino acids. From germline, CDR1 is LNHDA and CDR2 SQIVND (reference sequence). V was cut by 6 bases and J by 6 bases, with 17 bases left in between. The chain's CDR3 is CASSTAVGRDGYTF. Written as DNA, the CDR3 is TGTGCCAGTAGCACCGCTGTCGGGAGAGATGGCTACACCTTC.

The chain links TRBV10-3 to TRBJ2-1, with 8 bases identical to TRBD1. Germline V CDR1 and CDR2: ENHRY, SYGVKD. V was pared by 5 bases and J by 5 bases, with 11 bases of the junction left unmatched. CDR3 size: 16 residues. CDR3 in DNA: TGTGCCATCAGTTCAACTCAGGGGGCCTATAACAATGAGCAGTTCTTC. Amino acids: CAISSTQGAYNNEQFF.

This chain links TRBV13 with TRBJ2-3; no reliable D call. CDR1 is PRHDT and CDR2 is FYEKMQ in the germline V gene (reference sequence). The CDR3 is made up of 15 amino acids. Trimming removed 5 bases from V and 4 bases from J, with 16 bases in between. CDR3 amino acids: CASSTSYPLSDTQYF. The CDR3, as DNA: TGTGCCAGCAGCACCTCTTATCCCCTCTCAGATACGCAGTATTTT.

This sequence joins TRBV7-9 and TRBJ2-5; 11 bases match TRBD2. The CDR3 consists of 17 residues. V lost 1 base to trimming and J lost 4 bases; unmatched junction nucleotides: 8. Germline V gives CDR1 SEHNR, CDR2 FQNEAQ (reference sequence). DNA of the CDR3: TGTGCCAGCAGCTTAGAAACTAGCGGGAGTCCTGCAGAGACCCAGTACTTC. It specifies CASSLETSGSPAETQYF.

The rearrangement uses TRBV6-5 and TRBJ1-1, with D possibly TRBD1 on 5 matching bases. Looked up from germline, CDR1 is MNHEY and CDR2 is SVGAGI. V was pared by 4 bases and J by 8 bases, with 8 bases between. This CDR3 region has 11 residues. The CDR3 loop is CASSSWGEAFF. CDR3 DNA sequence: TGTGCCAGCAGTTCGTGGGGGGAAGCTTTCTTT.

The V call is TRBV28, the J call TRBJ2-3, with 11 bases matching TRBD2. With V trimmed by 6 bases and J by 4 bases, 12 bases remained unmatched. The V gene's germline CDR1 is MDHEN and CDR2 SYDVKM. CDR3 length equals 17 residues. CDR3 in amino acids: CASSRRPGTSGSDTQYF. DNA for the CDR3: TGTGCCAGCAGCCGGCGCCCGGGGACTAGCGGTTCAGATACGCAGTATTTT.

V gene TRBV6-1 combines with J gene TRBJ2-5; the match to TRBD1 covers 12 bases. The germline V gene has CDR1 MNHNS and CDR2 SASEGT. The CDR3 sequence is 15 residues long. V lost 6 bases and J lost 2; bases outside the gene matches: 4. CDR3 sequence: CASRGTGGGQETQYF. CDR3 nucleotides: TGTGCCAGCAGAGGGACAGGGGGCGGGCAAGAGACCCAGTACTTC.

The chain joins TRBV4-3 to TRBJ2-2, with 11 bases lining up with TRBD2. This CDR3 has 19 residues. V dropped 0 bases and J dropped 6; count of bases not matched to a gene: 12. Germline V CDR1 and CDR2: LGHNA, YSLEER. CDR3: CASSQDLDSGRADPGELFF. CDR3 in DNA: TGCGCCAGCAGCCAAGATCTGGATAGCGGGAGGGCCGATCCCGGGGAGCTGTTTTTT.

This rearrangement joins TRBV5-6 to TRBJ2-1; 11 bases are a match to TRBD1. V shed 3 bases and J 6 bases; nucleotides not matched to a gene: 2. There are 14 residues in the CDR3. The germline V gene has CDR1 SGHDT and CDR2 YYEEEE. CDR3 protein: CASSWTGGGNEQFF. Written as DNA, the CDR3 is TGTGCCAGCAGCTGGACAGGGGGCGGCAATGAGCAGTTCTTC. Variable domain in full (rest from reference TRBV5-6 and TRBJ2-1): DAGVTQSPTHLIKTRGQQVTLRCSPKSGHDTVSWYQQALGQGPQFIFQYYEEEERQRGNFPDRFSGHQFPNYSSELNVNALLLGDSALYLCASSWTGGGNEQFFGPGTRLTVL.

CDR3 in DNA: TGTGCCAGCAGCCCCGTCGGGGTAGGGTCCTACGAGCAGTACTTC. This gives the protein CASSPVGVGSYEQYF. J is TRBJ2-7 and V is TRBV7-6; tentative D call: TRBD2 (5 bases). The CDR3 runs 15 residues. Germline CDR1 SGHVS, CDR2 FNYEAQ. V shed 5 bases and J shed 1 base, with 15 bases lying between them.

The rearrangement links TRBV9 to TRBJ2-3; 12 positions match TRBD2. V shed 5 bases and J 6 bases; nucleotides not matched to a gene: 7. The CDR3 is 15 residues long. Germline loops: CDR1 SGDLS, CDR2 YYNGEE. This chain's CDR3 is CASSRLAGGQDTQYF. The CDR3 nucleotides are TGTGCCAGCAGTCGCCTAGCGGGAGGGCAGGATACGCAGTATTTT.

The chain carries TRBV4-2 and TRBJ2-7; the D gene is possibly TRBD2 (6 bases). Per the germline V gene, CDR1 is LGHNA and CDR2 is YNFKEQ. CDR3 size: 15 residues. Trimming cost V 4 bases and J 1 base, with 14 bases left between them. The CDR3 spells CASSPGDGESYEQYF. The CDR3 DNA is TGTGCCAGCAGCCCGGGGGACGGCGAGTCCTACGAGCAGTACTTC.

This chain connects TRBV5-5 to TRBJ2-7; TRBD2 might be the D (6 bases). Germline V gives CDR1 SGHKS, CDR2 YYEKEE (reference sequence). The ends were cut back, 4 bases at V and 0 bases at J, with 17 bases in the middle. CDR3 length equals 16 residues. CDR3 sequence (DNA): TGTGCCAGCAGCGCCCGGGGGAGCGGGTTCTCCTACGAGCAGTACTTC. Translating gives CASSARGSGFSYEQYF.

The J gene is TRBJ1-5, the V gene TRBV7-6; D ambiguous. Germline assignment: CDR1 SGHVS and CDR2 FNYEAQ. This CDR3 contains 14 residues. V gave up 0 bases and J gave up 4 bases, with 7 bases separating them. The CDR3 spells CASSLADRNQPQHF. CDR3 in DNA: TGTGCCAGCAGCTTAGCGGATAGGAATCAGCCCCAGCATTTT.

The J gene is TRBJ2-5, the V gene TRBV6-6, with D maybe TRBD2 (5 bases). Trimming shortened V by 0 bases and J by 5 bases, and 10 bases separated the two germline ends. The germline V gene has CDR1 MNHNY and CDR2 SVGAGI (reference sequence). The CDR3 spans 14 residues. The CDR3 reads CASSYSLAWETQYF. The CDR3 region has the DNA TGTGCCAGCAGTTACTCGTTAGCGTGGGAGACCCAGTACTTC.

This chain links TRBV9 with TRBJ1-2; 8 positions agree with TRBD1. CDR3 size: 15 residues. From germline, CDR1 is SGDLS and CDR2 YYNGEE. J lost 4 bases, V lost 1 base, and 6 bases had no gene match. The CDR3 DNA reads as TGTGCCAGCAGCGTATTTCCCCAGGGGGCCTATGGCTACACCTTC. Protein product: CASSVFPQGAYGYTF.

The CDR3 nucleotides read TGTGCCAGCAGCTTAGCCGGGACAGGGGGAACTGAAGCTTTCTTT. This codes for CASSLAGTGGTEAFF. V gene TRBV7-8 combines with J gene TRBJ1-1; TRBD1 aligns across 11 bases. J gave up 5 bases and V 0 bases, and 2 bases lay outside the gene matches. CDR1 is SGHVS, CDR2 FQNEAQ, per germline. The CDR3 spans 15 residues.

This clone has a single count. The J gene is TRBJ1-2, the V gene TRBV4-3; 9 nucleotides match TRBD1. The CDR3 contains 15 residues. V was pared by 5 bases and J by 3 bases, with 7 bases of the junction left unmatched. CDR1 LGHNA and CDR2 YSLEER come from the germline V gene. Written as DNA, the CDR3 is TGCGCCAGCAGCAAGGGACAGGGAATTGACTATGGCTACACCTTC. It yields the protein CASSKGQGIDYGYTF.